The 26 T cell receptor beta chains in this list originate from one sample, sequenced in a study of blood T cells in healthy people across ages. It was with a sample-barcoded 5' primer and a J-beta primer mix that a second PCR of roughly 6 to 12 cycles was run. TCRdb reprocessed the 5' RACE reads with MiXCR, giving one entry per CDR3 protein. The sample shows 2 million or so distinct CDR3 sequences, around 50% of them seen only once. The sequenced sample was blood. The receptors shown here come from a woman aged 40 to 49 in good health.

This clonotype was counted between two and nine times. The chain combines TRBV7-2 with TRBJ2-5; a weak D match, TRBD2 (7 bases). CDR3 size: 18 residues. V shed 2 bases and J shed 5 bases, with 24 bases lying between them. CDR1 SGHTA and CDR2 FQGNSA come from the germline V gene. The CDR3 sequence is CASSLSRGGGSLGETQYF. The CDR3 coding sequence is TGTGCCAGCAGCTTATCCCGCGGGGGCGGTTCCCTAGGGGAGACCCAGTACTTC.

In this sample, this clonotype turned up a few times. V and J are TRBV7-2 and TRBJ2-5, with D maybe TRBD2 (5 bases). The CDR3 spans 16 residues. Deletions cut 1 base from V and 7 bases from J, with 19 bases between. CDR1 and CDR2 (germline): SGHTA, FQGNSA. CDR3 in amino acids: CASSLDLRAGSGTQYF. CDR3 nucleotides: TGTGCCAGCAGCTTAGATTTGAGGGCCGGGTCGGGGACCCAGTACTTC.

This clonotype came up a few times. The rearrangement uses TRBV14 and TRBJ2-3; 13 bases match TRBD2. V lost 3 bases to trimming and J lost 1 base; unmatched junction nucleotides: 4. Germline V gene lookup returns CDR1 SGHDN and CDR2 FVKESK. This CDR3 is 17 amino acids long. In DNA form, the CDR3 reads TGTGCCAGCAGCCAGACTAGCGGGGGGCCTCGCACAGATACGCAGTATTTT. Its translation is CASSQTSGGPRTDTQYF. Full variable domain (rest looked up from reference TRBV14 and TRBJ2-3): EAGVTQFPSHSVIEKGQTVTLRCDPISGHDNLYWYRRVMGKEIKFLLHFVKESKQDESGMPNNRFLAERTGGTYSTLKVQPAELEDSGVYFCASSQTSGGPRTDTQYFGPGTRLTVL.

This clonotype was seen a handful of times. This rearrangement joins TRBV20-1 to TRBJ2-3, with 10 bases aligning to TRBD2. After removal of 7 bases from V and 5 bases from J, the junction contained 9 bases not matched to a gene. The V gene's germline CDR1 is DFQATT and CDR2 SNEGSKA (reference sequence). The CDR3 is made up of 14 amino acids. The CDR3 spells CSGYLAGAKDTQYF. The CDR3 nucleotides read TGCAGTGGTTACCTAGCGGGGGCGAAAGATACGCAGTATTTT.

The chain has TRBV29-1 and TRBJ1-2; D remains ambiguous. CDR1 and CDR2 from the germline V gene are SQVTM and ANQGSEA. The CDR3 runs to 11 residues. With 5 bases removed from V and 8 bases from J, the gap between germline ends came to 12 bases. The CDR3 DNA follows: TGCAGCGTTACCGGGCCCCAGGGCTACACCTTC. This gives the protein CSVTGPQGYTF.

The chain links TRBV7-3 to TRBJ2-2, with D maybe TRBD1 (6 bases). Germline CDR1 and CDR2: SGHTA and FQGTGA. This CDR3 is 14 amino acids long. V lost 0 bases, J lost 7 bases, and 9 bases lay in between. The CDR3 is CASSLTQGFGELFF. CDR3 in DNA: TGTGCCAGCAGCTTAACCCAGGGGTTCGGGGAGCTGTTTTTT.

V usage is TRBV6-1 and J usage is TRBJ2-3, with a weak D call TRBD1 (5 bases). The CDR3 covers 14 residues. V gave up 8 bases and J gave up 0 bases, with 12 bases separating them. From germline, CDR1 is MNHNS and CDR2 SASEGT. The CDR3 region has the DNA TGTGCCAGCGTCCGGACATTGAGCACAGATACGCAGTATTTT. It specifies CASVRTLSTDTQYF.

In nucleotides, the CDR3 is TGTGCCAGCAGTTTGGGCAGTCTGCCGGTGAACACTGAAGCTTTCTTT. It codes for CASSLGSLPVNTEAFF. This rearrangement joins TRBV12-3 or TRBV12-4 to TRBJ1-1; D is unclear. With 3 bases removed from V and 0 bases from J, the gap between germline ends came to 14 bases. The CDR3 loop spans 16 amino acids.

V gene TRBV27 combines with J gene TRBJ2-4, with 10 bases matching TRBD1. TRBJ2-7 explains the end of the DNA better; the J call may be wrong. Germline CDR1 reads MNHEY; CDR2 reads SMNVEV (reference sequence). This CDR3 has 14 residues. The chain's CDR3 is CASTKTGGKDEQYF. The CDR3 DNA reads TGTGCCAGCACCAAGACAGGGGGCAAAGACGAGCAGTACTTC.

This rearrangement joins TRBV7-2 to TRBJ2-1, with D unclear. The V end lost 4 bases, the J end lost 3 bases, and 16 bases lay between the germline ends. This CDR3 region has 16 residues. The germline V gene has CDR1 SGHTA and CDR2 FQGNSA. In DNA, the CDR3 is TGTGCCAGCAGCTCTTTCAGGAGTATACACTACAATGAGCAGTTCTTC. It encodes CASSSFRSIHYNEQFF.

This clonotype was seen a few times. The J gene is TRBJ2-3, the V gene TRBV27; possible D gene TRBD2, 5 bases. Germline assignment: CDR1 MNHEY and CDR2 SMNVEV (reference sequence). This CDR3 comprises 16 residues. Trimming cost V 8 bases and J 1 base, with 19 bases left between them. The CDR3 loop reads CASGLPRPGRTDTQYF. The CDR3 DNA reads TGTGCCAGCGGACTTCCACGACCTGGGCGCACAGATACGCAGTATTTT.

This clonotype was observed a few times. The CDR3 DNA reads as TGTGCCAGTCCCCGGGGCGGGGAGGTTGTCTATGGCTACACCTTC. Translation: CASPRGGEVVYGYTF. The chain uses TRBV7-2 and TRBJ1-2; D might be TRBD1 (5 bases). The V and J ends lost 9 bases and 4 bases respectively, with 21 bases between them. The CDR3 has 15 amino acids. The germline V gene encodes CDR1 SGHTA and CDR2 FQGNSA.

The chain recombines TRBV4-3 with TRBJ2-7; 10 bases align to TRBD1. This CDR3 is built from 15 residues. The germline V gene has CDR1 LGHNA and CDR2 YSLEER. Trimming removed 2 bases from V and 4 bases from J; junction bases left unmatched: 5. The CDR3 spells CASSQSDRGLYEQYF. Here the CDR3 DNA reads TGCGCCAGCAGCCAATCCGACAGGGGGCTTTACGAGCAGTACTTC.

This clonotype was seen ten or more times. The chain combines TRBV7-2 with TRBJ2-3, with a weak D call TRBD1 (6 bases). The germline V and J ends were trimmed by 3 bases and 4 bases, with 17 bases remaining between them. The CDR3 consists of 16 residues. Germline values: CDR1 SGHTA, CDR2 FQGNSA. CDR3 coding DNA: TGTGCCAGCAGCTTGTTCCCGAGGGGGACCGCAGATACGCAGTATTTT. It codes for CASSLFPRGTADTQYF. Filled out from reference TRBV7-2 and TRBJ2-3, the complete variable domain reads GAGVSQSPSNKVTEKGKDVELRCDPISGHTALYWYRQSLGQGLEFLIYFQGNSAPDKSGLPSDRFSAERTGGSVSTLTIQRTQQEDSAVYLCASSLFPRGTADTQYFGPGTRLTVL.

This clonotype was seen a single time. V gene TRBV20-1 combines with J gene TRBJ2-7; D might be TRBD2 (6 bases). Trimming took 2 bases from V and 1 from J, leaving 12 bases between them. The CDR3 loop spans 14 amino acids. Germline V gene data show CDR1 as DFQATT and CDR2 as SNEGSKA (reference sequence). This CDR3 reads CSARPGGLSYEQYF. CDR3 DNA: TGCAGTGCTAGACCTGGGGGACTTTCCTACGAGCAGTACTTC.

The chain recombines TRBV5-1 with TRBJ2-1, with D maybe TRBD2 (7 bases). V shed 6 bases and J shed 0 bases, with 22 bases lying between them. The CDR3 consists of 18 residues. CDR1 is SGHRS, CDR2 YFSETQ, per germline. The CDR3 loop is CASTSSGGHRSSYNEQFF. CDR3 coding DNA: TGCGCCAGCACCTCCTCGGGGGGCCATAGGAGCTCCTACAATGAGCAGTTCTTC.

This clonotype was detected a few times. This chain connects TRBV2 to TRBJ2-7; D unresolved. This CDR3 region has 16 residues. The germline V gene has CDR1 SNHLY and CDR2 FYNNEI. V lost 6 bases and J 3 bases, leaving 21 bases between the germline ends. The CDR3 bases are TGTGCCAGCAGCGATGGGTGGGGTACTCCTAACTACGAGCAGTACTTC. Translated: CASSDGWGTPNYEQYF.

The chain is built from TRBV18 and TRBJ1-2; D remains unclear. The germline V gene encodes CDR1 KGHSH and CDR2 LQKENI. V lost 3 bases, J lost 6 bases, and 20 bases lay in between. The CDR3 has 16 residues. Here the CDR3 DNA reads TGTGCCAGCTCACCGGTTCCAGTGGTACAGAATGATGGCTACACCTTC. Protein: CASSPVPVVQNDGYTF.

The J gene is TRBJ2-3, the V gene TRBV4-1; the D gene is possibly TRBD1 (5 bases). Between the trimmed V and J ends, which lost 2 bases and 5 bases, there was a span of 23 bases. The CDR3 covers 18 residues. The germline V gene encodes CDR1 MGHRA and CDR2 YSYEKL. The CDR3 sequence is CASSQLQDRGPAGDTQYF. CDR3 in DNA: TGCGCCAGCAGCCAACTTCAAGACAGAGGCCCCGCCGGAGATACGCAGTATTTT.

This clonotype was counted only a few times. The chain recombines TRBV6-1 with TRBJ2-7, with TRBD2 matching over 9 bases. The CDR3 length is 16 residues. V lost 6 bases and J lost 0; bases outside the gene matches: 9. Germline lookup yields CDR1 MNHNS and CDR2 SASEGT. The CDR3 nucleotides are TGTGCCAGCAGGGACCATAGCGGGGGCCCCTCCTACGAGCAGTACTTC. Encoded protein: CASRDHSGGPSYEQYF.

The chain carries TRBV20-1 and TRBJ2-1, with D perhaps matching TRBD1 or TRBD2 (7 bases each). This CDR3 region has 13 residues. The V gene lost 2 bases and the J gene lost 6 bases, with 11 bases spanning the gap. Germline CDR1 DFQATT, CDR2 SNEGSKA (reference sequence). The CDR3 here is CSARQGGPNEQFF. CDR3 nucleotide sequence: TGCAGTGCTAGACAGGGGGGGCCCAATGAGCAGTTCTTC.

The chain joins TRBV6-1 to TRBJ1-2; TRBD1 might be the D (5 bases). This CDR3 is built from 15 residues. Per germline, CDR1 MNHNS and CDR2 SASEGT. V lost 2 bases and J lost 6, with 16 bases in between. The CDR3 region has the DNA TGTGCCAGCAGTGAACGGGTTATCAGGGTCCATGGCTACACCTTC. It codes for CASSERVIRVHGYTF.

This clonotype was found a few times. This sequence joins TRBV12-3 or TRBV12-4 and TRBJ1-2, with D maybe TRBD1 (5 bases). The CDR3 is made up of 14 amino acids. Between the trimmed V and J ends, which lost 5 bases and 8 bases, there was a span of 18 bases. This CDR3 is CASSQRDGPRGYTF. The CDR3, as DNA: TGTGCCAGCAGTCAGCGGGACGGCCCGCGGGGCTACACCTTC.

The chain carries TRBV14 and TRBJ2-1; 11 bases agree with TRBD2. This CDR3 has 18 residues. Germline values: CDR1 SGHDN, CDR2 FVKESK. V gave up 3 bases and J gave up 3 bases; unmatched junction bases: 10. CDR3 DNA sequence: TGTGCCAGCAGCCATCCGGCGCTAGCGGGGGGCTACTACAATGAGCAGTTCTTC. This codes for CASSHPALAGGYYNEQFF.

Here the CDR3 reads CASTYGSYGYTF. The CDR3 nucleotides are TGTGCCAGCACCTACGGTTCCTATGGCTACACCTTC. The gene calls are TRBV7-2 and TRBJ1-2; unclear D gene. This CDR3 comprises 12 residues. The germline V gene has CDR1 SGHTA and CDR2 FQGNSA. Between the trimmed V and J ends, which lost 7 bases and 4 bases, there was a span of 10 bases.

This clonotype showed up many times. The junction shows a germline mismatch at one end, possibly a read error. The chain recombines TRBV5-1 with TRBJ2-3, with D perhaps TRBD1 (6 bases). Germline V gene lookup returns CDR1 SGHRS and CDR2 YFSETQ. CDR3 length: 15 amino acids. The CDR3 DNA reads TGTGCCAGCAGCTTAGAGGCAGGGGGCACAGATACGCAGTATTTT. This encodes CASSLEAGGTDTQYF.